Listed below are T cell receptor beta chains from one sample, sequenced in a study of cytomegalovirus exposure and HLA in healthy donors. Data came from immunoSEQ multiplex PCR; TCRdb stores just in-frame clones and leaves some out. The table for this sample gives approximately 77,000 clones. Sequencing was performed on PBMCs. The receptors originated from a man between 25 and 39 years old in good health and CMV-seronegative. Each CDR3 is given with its conserved first and last residue. Each record gives: CDR3 DNA, CDR3 protein, V gene, J gene, D gene, CDR3 length. D genes are given only for firm matches.

CDR3nt: TGTGCCAGCAACGCGGGGAGCTACTATGGCTACACCTTC; CDR3aa: CASNAGSYYGYTF; v_gene: TRBV6-5; j_gene: TRBJ1-2; d_gene: -; len: 13
CDR3nt: TGCGCCAGCACGCCCCGGGGGGAATCCTACAATGAGCAGTTCTTC; CDR3aa: CASTPRGESYNEQFF; v_gene: TRBV5-1; j_gene: TRBJ2-1; d_gene: TRBD2; len: 15
CDR3nt: TGTGCCAGCTCATCTTGGACAGCAGCAACTAATGAAAAACTGTTTTTT; CDR3aa: CASSSWTAATNEKLFF; v_gene: TRBV18; j_gene: TRBJ1-4; d_gene: -; len: 16
CDR3nt: TGTGCCTGGATTAGGTGGGACAAGCTCCTTTCCTACAATGGGCAGTTCTTC; CDR3aa: CAWIRWDKLLSYNGQFF; v_gene: TRBV30; j_gene: TRBJ2-1; d_gene: -; len: 17
CDR3nt: TGTGCCAGCAGCGCCAACAGGCTTTGGGGCGAAAAACTGTTTTTT; CDR3aa: CASSANRLWGEKLFF; v_gene: TRBV7-9; j_gene: TRBJ1-4; d_gene: -; len: 15
CDR3nt: TGTGCCAGCTCACTACGGACTAGCGGGGCGGGAGATACGCAGTATTTT; CDR3aa: CASSLRTSGAGDTQYF; v_gene: TRBV18; j_gene: TRBJ2-3; d_gene: TRBD2; len: 16
CDR3nt: TGTGCCAGCAGCCAAGAGGAATTCGGCTACACCTTC; CDR3aa: CASSQEEFGYTF; v_gene: TRBV7-9; j_gene: TRBJ1-2; d_gene: -; len: 12
CDR3nt: TGTGCCAGCAGCGCGGGTGGAACTCCGCCCCAAGAGACCCAGTACTTC; CDR3aa: CASSAGGTPPQETQYF; v_gene: TRBV9; j_gene: TRBJ2-5; d_gene: -; len: 16
CDR3nt: TGTGCCAGCAGCGCGGGCCGCAACACCGGGGAGCTGTTTTTT; CDR3aa: CASSAGRNTGELFF; v_gene: TRBV7-3; j_gene: TRBJ2-2; d_gene: -; len: 14
CDR3nt: TGCGCCAGCAGCCCTCCGACAGATACGCAGTATTTT; CDR3aa: CASSPPTDTQYF; v_gene: TRBV5-1; j_gene: TRBJ2-3; d_gene: -; len: 12
CDR3nt: TGTGCCAGCAGTCCAAGACTAGCGACAGATACGCAGTATTTT; CDR3aa: CASSPRLATDTQYF; v_gene: TRBV6-6; j_gene: TRBJ2-3; d_gene: TRBD2; len: 14
CDR3nt: TGTGCCAGCACCAAGCGGAGAAACTATGGCTACACCTTC; CDR3aa: CASTKRRNYGYTF; v_gene: TRBV6-5; j_gene: TRBJ1-2; d_gene: -; len: 13
CDR3nt: TGTGCCAGCAGTGAAGGGACTAGAGATCTCGAGCAGTACTTC; CDR3aa: CASSEGTRDLEQYF; v_gene: TRBV6-1; j_gene: TRBJ2-7; d_gene: TRBD2; len: 14
CDR3nt: TGTGCCAGCAGCCCCGGGCTAGCGGGAGCTTACAATGAGCAGTTCTTC; CDR3aa: CASSPGLAGAYNEQFF; v_gene: TRBV4-2; j_gene: TRBJ2-1; d_gene: TRBD2; len: 16
CDR3nt: TGCGCCAGCAGAGGGATCGGGGGCACAGATACGCAGTATTTT; CDR3aa: CASRGIGGTDTQYF; v_gene: TRBV5-1; j_gene: TRBJ2-3; d_gene: -; len: 14
CDR3nt: TGTGCCAGTACCCTCATAGCGGGGGGCGGCAATCAGCCCCAGCATTTT; CDR3aa: CASTLIAGGGNQPQHF; v_gene: TRBV19; j_gene: TRBJ1-5; d_gene: -; len: 16
CDR3nt: TGTGCCAGCAGTGAAGCGCTTCGGGGAGGGAATCAGCCCCAGCATTTT; CDR3aa: CASSEALRGGNQPQHF; v_gene: TRBV2; j_gene: TRBJ1-5; d_gene: -; len: 16
CDR3nt: TGTGCCAGCAGCTTAACCCCGCGAAAACTGTTTTTT; CDR3aa: CASSLTPRKLFF; v_gene: TRBV11-3; j_gene: TRBJ1-4; d_gene: -; len: 12
CDR3nt: TGCGCCAGCAGCTTGGACACCACCTACGAGCAGTACTTC; CDR3aa: CASSLDTTYEQYF; v_gene: TRBV5-1; j_gene: TRBJ2-7; d_gene: -; len: 13
CDR3nt: TGTGCCAGCAGTCCAGGGAACACCGGGGAGCTGTTTTTT; CDR3aa: CASSPGNTGELFF; v_gene: TRBV7-3; j_gene: TRBJ2-2; d_gene: -; len: 13